These 8 T cell receptor beta chains were sequenced from one sample in a study of T-cell reconstitution after alpha-beta-depleted transplantation in children. Preparation of the TCRbeta library was carried out with unique molecular identifiers. TCRdb processed the PCR reads anew with MiXCR; each CDR3 protein has one entry. The repertoire consists of roughly 500,000 distinct CDR3 sequences, with about 11% occurring once and the leading ten covering approximately 2%. Sequences were derived from PBMCs, sampled before TCRalphabeta/CD19-depleted stem cell transplant. Receptor source: a child between 2 and 9 years old with inherited bone marrow failure, due to receive a stem cell transplant.

This clonotype was seen at least ten times. This chain connects TRBV28 to TRBJ2-7; D could derive from TRBD1 or TRBD2 (5 bases each). Per the germline V gene, CDR1 is MDHEN and CDR2 is SYDVKM. This CDR3 spans 19 amino acids. V was clipped by 5 bases and J by 2 bases, with 28 bases between them. The CDR3 is CASSAPISGTSSRAYEQYF. The CDR3 nucleotides read TGTGCCAGCAGTGCCCCCATTAGTGGGACCTCAAGTAGGGCCTACGAGCAGTACTTC.

Ten or more counts support this clonotype. This rearrangement joins TRBV4-3 to TRBJ2-6, with 7 bases aligning to TRBD1. The germline V gene has CDR1 LGHNA and CDR2 YSLEER. V lost 1 base, J lost 0 bases, and 3 bases stayed unmatched. This CDR3 comprises 17 residues. CDR3 sequence: CASSQVDRNSGANVLTF. CDR3 in DNA: TGCGCCAGCAGCCAAGTGGACAGGAACTCTGGGGCCAACGTCCTGACTTTC.

This clonotype was observed at least ten times. The chain combines TRBV24-1 with TRBJ2-1; 7 bases line up with TRBD2. This CDR3 is 13 amino acids long. V gave up 9 bases and J gave up 5 bases; unmatched junction bases: 6. CDR1 is KGHDR and CDR2 is SFDVKD in the germline V gene. The CDR3 DNA sequence: TGTGCCACCTGGGGGGGGTCTAACAATGAGCAGTTCTTC. The encoded protein is CATWGGSNNEQFF.

This clonotype was counted many times. The rearrangement joins TRBV4-3 to TRBJ2-2; TRBD2 aligns across 8 bases. Germline assignment: CDR1 LGHNA and CDR2 YSLEER. This CDR3 has 19 amino acids. Unmatched junction bases numbered 19, after V lost 4 bases and J lost 6 bases. CDR3 coding DNA: TGCGCCAGCAGCCGAGTTTCAGCGGGAGAATGGGGTCCGCCCGGGGAGCTGTTTTTT. This gives the protein CASSRVSAGEWGPPGELFF.

This clonotype was seen many times. V is TRBV10-3 and J is TRBJ2-3; 8 bases fit TRBD2. This CDR3 has 15 amino acids. The junction had 6 bases not matched to a gene; V was cut back by 3 bases and J by 4 bases. The germline V gene encodes CDR1 ENHRY and CDR2 SYGVKD. The DNA for the CDR3 is TGTGCCATCAGTGATCATCGGGAGGGGTCAGATACGCAGTATTTT. Residues: CAISDHREGSDTQYF.

This clonotype showed up many times. V and J are TRBV12-3 or TRBV12-4 and TRBJ2-7; D is ambiguous. Trimming cost V 6 bases and J 2 bases, with 14 bases left between them. The CDR3 has 14 amino acids. The CDR3 sequence: CASSLHEWAYEQYF. In DNA, the CDR3 is TGTGCCAGCAGCCTTCATGAGTGGGCCTACGAGCAGTACTTC.

V usage is TRBV11-2 and J usage is TRBJ1-2, with TRBD1 as a possible D gene (5 bases). This CDR3 is built from 13 residues. Trimming cost V 5 bases and J 3 bases, with 10 bases left between them. Germline V gene data show CDR1 as SGHAT and CDR2 as FQNNGV. DNA of the CDR3: TGTGCCAGCAGCGCCGGGACCGACTATGGCTACACCTTC. Amino acids: CASSAGTDYGYTF.

This clonotype was detected many times. CDR3 region: CASSFNRGSYNEQFF. The CDR3 nucleotides read TGTGCCAGCAGCTTTAACAGGGGCTCCTACAATGAGCAGTTCTTC. J is TRBJ2-1 and V is TRBV7-2; 7 nucleotides align to TRBD1. This CDR3 contains 15 residues. Germline values: CDR1 SGHTA, CDR2 FQGNSA. Trimming removed 3 bases from V and 0 bases from J; junction bases left unmatched: 2.